This T cell receptor (beta chain) was sequenced for a study of CD8 T cells in Susac syndrome. General study points: TEMRA cells and active patients showed peak Susac CD8+ clonal expansion.

Germline-derived CDR1 and CDR2 are SQVTM and ANQGSEA. The CDR3 covers 12 residues. With V trimmed by 7 bases and J by 4 bases, 5 bases remained unmatched. TCR beta sequencing was performed on blood CD8+ and CD4+ T cells. The authors reverse transcribed roughly 0.5 to 1 ug RNA with random hexamers. TCRdb re-called the immunoSEQ multiplex PCR reads with MiXCR, one entry per CDR3 protein. The sample holds about 100,000 distinct CDR3 sequences; 95% are singletons and the top ten take 0.3%. Notes on this clonotype: Its antigen remains unknown.

The chain links TRBV29-1 to TRBJ1-2, with 8 bases lining up with TRBD1. This sequence originates from a human donor with Susac syndrome. The specimen was CD8+ T cells from PBMCs. In nucleotides, the CDR3 is TGCAGCGCGCCGGACAGGGCCTATGGCTACACCTTC. Its protein is CSAPDRAYGYTF.